What follows describes a single T cell receptor (beta chain). This clonotype has a count of ten or more. Its target antigen remains unknown. The input lacks base qualities; no much larger clone sits a single base away. Full-length TCR variable regions were amplified by 5' RACE PCR with constant-region reverse primers, followed by semi-nested PCR with Nested Universal Primer A. Using the ReliaPrep RNA Cell Miniprep System, total RNA was extracted, and the SMARTer RACE 5'/3' Kit was then used to reverse transcribe the RNA into 5'RACE-ready cDNA. Multiplex adaptors were used to barcode full-length TCR alpha and beta libraries, and the barcoded libraries were sequenced on an Illumina MiSeq. Turning to the authors' computational methods: For each of nine subset-tissue groups, sequencing data from the five patients were combined, and the groups were compared by unsupervised clustering of TCR gene usage. The Morisita-Horn index was used to calculate repertoire similarity, with shared sequences weighted by how much each contributed to each repertoire. TCRdb reanalyzed the raw reads on its own, using fastp at Q25 for trimming and MiXCR for clone calling, and kept in-frame beta chains. CDR3 protein sequences are deduplicated, and each keeps its most common genes and DNA. TCRdb's processing, not the study's, gives the V and J calls here. This sample is represented by about 61,000 distinct CDR3 sequences; approximately 29% of them were singletons. The top ten hold roughly 2.1% of the sample.

The record originates from a study (dated by TCRdb to between 2014 and 2016). Concerning the study at large: Whether tumor-infiltrating Tregs in breast cancer are recruited from blood Tregs or converted in situ from other CD4+ T cell subsets was tested. What the work shows at the level of the full study, not this receptor alone: Rather than covering whole repertoires, validation in the larger cohort was restricted to a single TCR beta V-J rearrangement. In terms of TCR gene usage, tumor memory CD4+ T cells clustered together with blood and lymph node memory CD4+ cells, as well as with lymph node naive CD4+ cells. Tumor-infiltrating Treg TCR alpha and beta sequences overlapped most with tumor naive CD4+ T cells, then with blood naive CD4+ T cells.

The Miltenyi Naive CD4+ T Cell Isolation kit was used to purify naive CD4+ T cells, and CD25 microbeads were used to remove Tregs. Tregs, naive and memory CD4+ T cells from tumor, blood and ipsilateral draining lymph nodes of roughly 5 breast cancer patients underwent full-length TCR alpha and beta sequencing. Tumor tissue and lymph nodes obtained from ipsilateral axillary dissection were perfused with PBS, minced and then digested with collagenase I and hyaluronidase. Sorted cell populations were confirmed by FACS to exceed 90% purity. The CDR3 spans 14 residues, from the cysteine through the phenylalanine. Only CDR3 DNA remains: 42 bases, in frame from the first base. The germline V gene specifies SGHRS as CDR1 and YFSETQ as CDR2. V and J lose 4 bases and 7 bases, and a span of 14 bases separates them.

The TCR was taken from a female donor with breast cancer. This chain is built from TRBV5-1 and TRBJ1-4, and perhaps TRBD1 as D gene, on 6 matching bases. Sequenced: tumor-infiltrating naive CD4+ T cells sorted from the breast tumor. The meaning of the sample's cell subset or site label: naive CD4+ T cells, CD4+CD45RA+CD25-. The CDR3 corresponds to CASSPGQGGEKLFF. The DNA sequence follows: TGCGCCAGCAGCCCGGGCCAAGGGGGTGAAAAACTGTTTTTT.